The following is a TCR beta chain sequence with its context. Its antigen remains unknown. The study drew all its donors from Caucasian adults living in Nashville, Tennessee. Profiling relied on immunoSEQ multiplex PCR, and the TCRdb table lists in-frame clones only, not all of them. Of a few million clones in the sample, approximately 93% are singletons; the top ten hold about 0.37%. This sample stems from a study of shared clonotypes between healthy human individuals. Overall study: The plates for each donor numbered three CD4 naive, three CD4 memory, two CD8 naive and one CD8 memory.

Study conclusions and caveats: Sequencing of the sorted subsets was shown by rarefaction to be incomplete despite large depth. Represented genetic and exposure-history diversity was restricted by having few donors.

What was sequenced was naive CD4+ T cells from PBMCs. This sample's subset: CD45RA+ positively selected. The source is a man aged 18 to 29 in good health. Some clones in this sample may be carry-over from other donors' samples.

DNA for the CDR3: TGCAGCGTTGAAGACGGCAGGGGTGAGCAGTTCTTC. Amino acid sequence: CSVEDGRGEQFF. The V and J genes are TRBV29-1 and TRBJ2-1; D is perhaps TRBD1 (6 bases). Germline assignment: CDR1 SQVTM and CDR2 ANQGSEA. V was clipped by 0 bases and J by 9 bases, with 9 bases between them. The CDR3 consists of 12 residues.